This T cell receptor (beta chain) was obtained from a study of blood T cell repertoires in COVID-19. Original data processing: Scientists estimated how many nucleated cells there were by amplifying reference gene primers. The method was immunoSEQ multiplex PCR; TCRdb's version includes in-frame clones alone and lacks a portion of them. That table supplies the V and J calls and clone size; D and trimming were determined from the DNA. The table lists 350,000 to 400,000 clones, 87% of them singletons. Researchers sorted participants into cohorts using their self-reported clinical history. Trimming removed 5 bases from V and 4 bases from J; junction bases left unmatched: 11. CDR1 is SGHAT and CDR2 is FQNNGV in the germline V gene. The CDR3 has 15 amino acids.

The chain carries TRBV11-2 and TRBJ2-7, with 7 bases matching TRBD2. The TCR originated in a woman aged 25 to 39 who had recovered from COVID-19. Source material: PBMCs or T cells enriched from blood (not recorded which). The CDR3 loop reads CASSTEAGVKYEQYF. DNA for the CDR3: TGTGCCAGCAGCACGGAGGCGGGAGTAAAGTACGAGCAGTACTTC.